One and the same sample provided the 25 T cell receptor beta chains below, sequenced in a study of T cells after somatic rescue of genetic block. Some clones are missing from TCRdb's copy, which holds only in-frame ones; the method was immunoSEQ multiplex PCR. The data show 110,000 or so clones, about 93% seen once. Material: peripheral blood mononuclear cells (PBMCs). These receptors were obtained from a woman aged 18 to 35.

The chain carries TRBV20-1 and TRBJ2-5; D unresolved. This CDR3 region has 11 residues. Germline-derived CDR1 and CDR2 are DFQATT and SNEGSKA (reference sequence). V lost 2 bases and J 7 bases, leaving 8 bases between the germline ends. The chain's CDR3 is CSARSRATQYF. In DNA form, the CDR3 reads TGCAGTGCTAGATCCCGGGCGACCCAGTACTTC.

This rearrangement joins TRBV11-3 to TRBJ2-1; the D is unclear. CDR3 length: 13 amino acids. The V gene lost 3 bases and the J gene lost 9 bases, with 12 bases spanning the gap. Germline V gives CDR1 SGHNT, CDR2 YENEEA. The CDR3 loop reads CASSFRSLGEQFF. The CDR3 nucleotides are TGTGCCAGCAGCTTTAGGTCTTTGGGTGAGCAGTTCTTC.

CDR3 DNA: TGTGCCAGCAGCCGGGCCACCAGCTCTGGAAACACCATATATTTT. It codes for CASSRATSSGNTIYF. The rearrangement links TRBV14 to TRBJ1-3; D ambiguous. The CDR3 is made up of 15 amino acids. V dropped 4 bases and J dropped 0 bases, with 10 bases sitting between them. The germline V gene has CDR1 SGHDN and CDR2 FVKESK.

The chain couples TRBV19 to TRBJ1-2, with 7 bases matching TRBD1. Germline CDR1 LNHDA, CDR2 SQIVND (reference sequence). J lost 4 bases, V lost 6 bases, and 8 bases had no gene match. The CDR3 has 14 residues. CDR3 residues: CASSPTGQVYGYTF. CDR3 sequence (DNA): TGTGCCAGTAGCCCCACCGGACAGGTCTATGGCTACACCTTC.

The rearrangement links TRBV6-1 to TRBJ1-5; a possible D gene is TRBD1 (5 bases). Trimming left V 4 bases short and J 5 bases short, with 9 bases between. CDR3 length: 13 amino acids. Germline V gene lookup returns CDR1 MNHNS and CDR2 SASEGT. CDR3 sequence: CASSVQQDQPQHF. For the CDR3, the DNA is TGTGCCAGCAGTGTCCAACAGGATCAGCCCCAGCATTTT.

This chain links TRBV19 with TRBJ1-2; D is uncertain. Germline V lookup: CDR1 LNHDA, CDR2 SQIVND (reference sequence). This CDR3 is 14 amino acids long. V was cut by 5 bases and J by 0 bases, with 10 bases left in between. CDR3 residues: CASSYEGANYGYTF. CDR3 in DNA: TGTGCCAGTAGTTACGAAGGAGCTAACTATGGCTACACCTTC.

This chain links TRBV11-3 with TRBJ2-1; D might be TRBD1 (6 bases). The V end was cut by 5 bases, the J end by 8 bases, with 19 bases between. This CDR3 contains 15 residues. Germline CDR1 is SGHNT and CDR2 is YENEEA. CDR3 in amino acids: CASSPLGGIGYEQFF. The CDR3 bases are TGTGCCAGCAGCCCCCTAGGGGGAATCGGTTATGAGCAGTTCTTC.

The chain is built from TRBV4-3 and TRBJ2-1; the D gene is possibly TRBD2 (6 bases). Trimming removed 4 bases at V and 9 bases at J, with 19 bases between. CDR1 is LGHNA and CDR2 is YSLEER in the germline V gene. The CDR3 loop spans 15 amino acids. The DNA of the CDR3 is TGCGCCAGCAGCCCTCGGACCGGGGGTGCGGTTGAGCAGTTCTTC. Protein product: CASSPRTGGAVEQFF.

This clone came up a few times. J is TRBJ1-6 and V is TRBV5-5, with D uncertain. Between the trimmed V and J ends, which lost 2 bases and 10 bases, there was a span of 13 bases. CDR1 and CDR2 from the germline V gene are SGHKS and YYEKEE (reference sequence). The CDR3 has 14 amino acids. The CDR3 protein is CASSFGRDGSPLHF. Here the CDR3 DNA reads TGTGCCAGCAGCTTTGGTAGGGATGGGTCACCCCTCCACTTT.

The CDR3: CASSLETGESGYTF. DNA of the CDR3: TGTGCCAGCAGCTTAGAAACAGGGGAAAGTGGCTACACCTTC. This rearrangement joins TRBV7-9 to TRBJ1-2; 7 nucleotides line up with TRBD1. Germline assignment: CDR1 SEHNR and CDR2 FQNEAQ (reference sequence). Unmatched junction bases numbered 6, after V lost 1 base and J lost 7 bases. The CDR3 has 14 amino acids.

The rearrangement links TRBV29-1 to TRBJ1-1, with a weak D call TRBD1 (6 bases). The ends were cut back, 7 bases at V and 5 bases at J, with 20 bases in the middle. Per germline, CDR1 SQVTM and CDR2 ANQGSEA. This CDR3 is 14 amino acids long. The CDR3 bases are TGCAGCGCACAGGGAACCGTTCGTGGTACTGAAGCTTTCTTT. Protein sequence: CSAQGTVRGTEAFF. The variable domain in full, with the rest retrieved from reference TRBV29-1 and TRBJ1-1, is SAVISQKPSRDICQRGTSLTIQCQVDSQVTMMFWYRQQPGQSLTLIATANQGSEATYESGFVIDKFPISRPNLTFSTLTVSNMSPEDSSIYLCSAQGTVRGTEAFFGQGTRLTVV.

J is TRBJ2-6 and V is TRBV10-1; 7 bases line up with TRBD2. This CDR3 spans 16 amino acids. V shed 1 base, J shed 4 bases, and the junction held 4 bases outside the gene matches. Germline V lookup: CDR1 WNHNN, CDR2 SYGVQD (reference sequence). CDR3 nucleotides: TGCGCCAGCAGTGAGTTGGCGGGGGAGGGGGCCAACGTCCTGACTTTC. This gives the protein CASSELAGEGANVLTF.

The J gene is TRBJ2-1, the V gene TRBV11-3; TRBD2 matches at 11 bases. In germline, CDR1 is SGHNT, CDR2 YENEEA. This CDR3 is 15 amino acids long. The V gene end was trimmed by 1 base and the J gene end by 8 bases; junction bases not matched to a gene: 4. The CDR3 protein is CASSLVSSGGDEQFF. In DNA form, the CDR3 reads TGTGCCAGCAGCTTAGTGAGTAGCGGGGGGGATGAGCAGTTCTTC.

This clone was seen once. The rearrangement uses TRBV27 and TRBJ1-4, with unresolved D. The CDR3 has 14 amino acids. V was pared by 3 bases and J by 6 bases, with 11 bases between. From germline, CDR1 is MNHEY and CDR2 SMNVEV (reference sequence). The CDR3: CASSFSRVDEKLFF. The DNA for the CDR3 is TGTGCCAGCAGTTTTTCAAGGGTGGATGAAAAACTGTTTTTT. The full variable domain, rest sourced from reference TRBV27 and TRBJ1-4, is EAQVTQNPRYLITVTGKKLTVTCSQNMNHEYMSWYRQDPGLGLRQIYYSMNVEVTDKGDVPEGYKVSRKEKRNFPLILESPSPNQTSLYFCASSFSRVDEKLFFGSGTQLSVL.

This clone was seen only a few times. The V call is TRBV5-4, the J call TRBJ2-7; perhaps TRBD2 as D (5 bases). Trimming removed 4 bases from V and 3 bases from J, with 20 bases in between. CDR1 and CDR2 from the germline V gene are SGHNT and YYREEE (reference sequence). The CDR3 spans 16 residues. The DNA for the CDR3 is TGTGCCAGCAGCCCCCCGGGGTCTGCCCGGAACTACGAGCAGTACTTC. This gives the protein CASSPPGSARNYEQYF.

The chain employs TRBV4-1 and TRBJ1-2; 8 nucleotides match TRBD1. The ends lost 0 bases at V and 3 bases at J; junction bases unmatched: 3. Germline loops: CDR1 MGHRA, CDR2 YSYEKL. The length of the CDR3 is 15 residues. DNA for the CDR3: TGCGCCAGCAGCCAAGAAACGGACAGGGACTATGGCTACACCTTC. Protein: CASSQETDRDYGYTF.

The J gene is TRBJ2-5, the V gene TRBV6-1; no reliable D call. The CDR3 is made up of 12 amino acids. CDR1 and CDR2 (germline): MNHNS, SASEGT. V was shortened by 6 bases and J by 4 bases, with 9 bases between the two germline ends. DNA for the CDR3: TGTGCCAGCAGAGAGCAGTTAGAGACCCAGTACTTC. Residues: CASREQLETQYF.

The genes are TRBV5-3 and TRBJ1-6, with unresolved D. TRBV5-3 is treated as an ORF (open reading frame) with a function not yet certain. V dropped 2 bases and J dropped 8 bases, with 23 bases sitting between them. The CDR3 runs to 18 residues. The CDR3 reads CARSFLNFRAPRDSPLHF. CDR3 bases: TGTGCCAGAAGCTTTCTTAACTTCCGGGCCCCAAGGGATTCACCCCTCCACTTT.

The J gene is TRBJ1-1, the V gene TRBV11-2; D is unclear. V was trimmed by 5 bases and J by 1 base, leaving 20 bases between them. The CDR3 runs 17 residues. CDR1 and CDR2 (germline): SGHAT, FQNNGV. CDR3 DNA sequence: TGTGCCAGCAGCCCCCTCCCCGGGCGCAGGACGAACACTGAAGCTTTCTTT. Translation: CASSPLPGRRTNTEAFF.

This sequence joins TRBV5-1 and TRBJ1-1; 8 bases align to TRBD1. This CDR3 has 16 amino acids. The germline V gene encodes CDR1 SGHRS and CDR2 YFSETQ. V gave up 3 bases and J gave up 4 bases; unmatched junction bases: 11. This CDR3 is CASSWFTDRVGTEAFF. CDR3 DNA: TGCGCCAGCAGCTGGTTCACGGACAGGGTGGGCACTGAAGCTTTCTTT.

This chain's CDR3 is CAISLRGDTEAFF. The CDR3 coding sequence is TGTGCCATCAGCCTCAGGGGGGACACTGAAGCTTTCTTT. The V gene is TRBV10-3, the J gene TRBJ1-1, with TRBD1 matching 7 bases. This CDR3 has 13 residues. V lost 6 bases and J lost 3; bases outside the gene matches: 4. Germline V gene data show CDR1 as ENHRY and CDR2 as SYGVKD.

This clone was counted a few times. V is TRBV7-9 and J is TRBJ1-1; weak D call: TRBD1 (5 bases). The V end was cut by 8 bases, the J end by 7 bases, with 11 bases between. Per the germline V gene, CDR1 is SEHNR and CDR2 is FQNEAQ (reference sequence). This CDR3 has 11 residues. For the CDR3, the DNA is TGTGCCAGCGGAACAGGCAGTGAAGCTTTCTTT. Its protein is CASGTGSEAFF.

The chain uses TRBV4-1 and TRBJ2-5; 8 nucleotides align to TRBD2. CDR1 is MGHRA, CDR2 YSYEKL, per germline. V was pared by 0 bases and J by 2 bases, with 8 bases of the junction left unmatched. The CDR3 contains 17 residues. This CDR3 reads CASSQEPRGGPQETQYF. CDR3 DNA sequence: TGCGCCAGCAGCCAAGAACCTCGCGGGGGGCCGCAAGAGACCCAGTACTTC.

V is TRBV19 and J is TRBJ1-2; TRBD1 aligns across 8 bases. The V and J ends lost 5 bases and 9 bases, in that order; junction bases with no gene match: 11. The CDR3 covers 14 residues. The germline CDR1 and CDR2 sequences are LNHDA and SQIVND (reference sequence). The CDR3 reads CASSFRFRTGSYTF. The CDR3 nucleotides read TGTGCCAGTAGTTTCCGTTTCCGGACAGGGAGCTACACCTTC.

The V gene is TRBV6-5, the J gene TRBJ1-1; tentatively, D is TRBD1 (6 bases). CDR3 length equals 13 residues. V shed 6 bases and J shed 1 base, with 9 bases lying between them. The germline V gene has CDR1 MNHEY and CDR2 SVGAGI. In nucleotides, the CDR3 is TGTGCCAGCAGAAAGGGGGGGAACACTGAAGCTTTCTTT. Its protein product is CASRKGGNTEAFF.